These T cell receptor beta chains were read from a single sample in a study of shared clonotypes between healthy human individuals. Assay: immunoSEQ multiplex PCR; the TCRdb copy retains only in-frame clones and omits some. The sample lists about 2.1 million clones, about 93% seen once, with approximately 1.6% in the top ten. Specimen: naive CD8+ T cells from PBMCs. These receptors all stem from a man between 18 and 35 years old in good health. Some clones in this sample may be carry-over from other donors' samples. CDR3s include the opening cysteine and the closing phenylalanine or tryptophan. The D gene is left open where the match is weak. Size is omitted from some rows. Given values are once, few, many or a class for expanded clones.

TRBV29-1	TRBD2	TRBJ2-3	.	TGCAGCGTTGGTCGAGCGGGGGAGGTAGATACGCAGTATTTT	CSVGRAGEVDTQYF
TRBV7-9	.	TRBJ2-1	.	TGTGCCAGCACCTCGGGGACGCCTTCCCAGCAGTTCTTC	CASTSGTPSQQFF
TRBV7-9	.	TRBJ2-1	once	TGTGCCAGCAGCTTTCCCCTCAATGAGCAGTTCTTC	CASSFPLNEQFF
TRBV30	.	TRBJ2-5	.	TGTGCCTGGAGTGAACAGAACCAAGAGACCCAGTACTTC	CAWSEQNQETQYF
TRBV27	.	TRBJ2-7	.	TGTGCCAGCAGTTTGACACTGACCTACGAGCAGTACTTC	CASSLTLTYEQYF
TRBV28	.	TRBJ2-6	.	TGTGCCAGCAGTTTATCTCCGGCTCTCTCTGGGGCCAACGTCCTGACTTTC	CASSLSPALSGANVLTF
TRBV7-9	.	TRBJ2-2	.	TGTGCCAGCAGCACCAGCCATTGGGACACCGGGGAGCTGTTTTTT	CASSTSHWDTGELFF
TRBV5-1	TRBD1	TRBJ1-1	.	TGCGCCAGCAGCCCTGTGACAGGGGGTGGACGGGTGAACACTGAAGCTTTCTTT	CASSPVTGGGRVNTEAFF
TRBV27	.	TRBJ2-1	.	TGTGCCAGCTGTATGGGGGGTTTCTACAATGAGCAGTTCTTC	CASCMGGFYNEQFF
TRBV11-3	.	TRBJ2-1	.	TGTGCCAGCAGCCGATGGGGACTGGACAATGAGCAGTTCTTC	CASSRWGLDNEQFF